This T cell receptor beta chain was captured by sequencing in a study of cytotoxic CD8 clonotypes in ibrutinib-treated CLL (dated by TCRdb to about 2021). With regard to the full study: The cohort included around 15 treatment-naive and some 10 relapsed/refractory patients; around 17 were IGHV unmutated. Responses were partial in roughly 24 patients and complete in 2; after median around 72 months follow-up, about 14 stayed in remission and roughly twelve progressed. Response samples were taken after a median of roughly a year on treatment, ranging from about 6 to 40 months. On average, each sample yielded approximately 250,000 productive templates and about 94,000 productive rearrangements. Of the 90 or so participants in the trial, about 26 had longitudinal samples available. Cryopreserved peripheral blood mononuclear cells were obtained before treatment, at response, and at either sustained remission or disease progression. Every remission and progressive disease sample was obtained while ibrutinib was still being received by the patients. Findings and caveats that apply to the study as a whole: Sampling times were not matched between patients in sustained remission and patients whose disease was progressing, and lymph node repertoires were not examined. Baseline clonality was found to be higher than that of age-matched healthy donors and was strongly correlated with circulating CD8+ T-cell counts. Clonality rose at ibrutinib response, remained stable during sustained remission, and dropped back toward baseline at progression. Public clonotypes were found to be uncommon and were observed to contract or remain stable during treatment; the increase in clonality was shown to reflect expansion of private clonotypes at ibrutinib response.

For TCR beta library preparation, approximately 2.2 micrograms of genomic DNA were isolated from cryopreserved PBMCs. Longitudinal blood samples from CLL patients receiving ibrutinib monotherapy were subjected to high-throughput TCR beta sequencing. The patients took part in an open-label, single-center phase 2 trial of ibrutinib monotherapy. The goal of deep resolution MiSeq sequencing was a depth between 1 in 1 million and 1 in 200,000 T cells, and coverage averaged 10x per clonotype. TCR beta libraries were generated with the immunoSEQ hsTCRB Kit. Regarding the original processing steps: Data were analyzed with ImmunoSEQ Data Assistant and ImmunoSEQ Analyzer, with V, D and J genes assigned per IMGT definitions. Clonality was computed as one minus normalized Shannon entropy of productive rearrangement frequencies, ranging from 0 to 1. Only overrepresented clonotypes making up at least 0.05% of the repertoire of each patient were included in the public clonotype analysis. Some twelve age-matched healthy donor repertoires from immuneACCESS were used as controls for clonality. TCRdb took this table from immuneACCESS and kept in-frame rearrangements with V and J called. Such tables lack part of the clones; where checked against another copy, unresolved V genes explain under half of the gap, and the rest is unexplained. V and J calls and clone size follow that table, whereas D and trimming were derived from the DNA. In this sample the table shows 11,000 to 15,000 clones, approximately 52% of which occur a single time. Less than 40% of the sample comes from the top ten.

In this sample, this clone turned up a few times. Its antigen is unknown. Per-base qualities were not stored, and no clone one base away is much larger. Taken from the germline V gene (reference sequence), the CDR1 and CDR2 loops are MNHEY and SMNVEV. Clipping removes 6 bases from V and 1 base from J, with 9 as the unmatched junction base count. The CDR3 starts with the cysteine, ends with the phenylalanine, and has 16 residues. Only CDR3 DNA is held: 48 bases, read in frame from base 1. This clonotype was sampled from a human donor with chronic lymphocytic leukemia. The chain links TRBV27 with TRBJ2-7, and TRBD1 aligns with 10 junction nucleotides. This specimen consisted of PBMCs, obtained at an approximately 26-month disease-progression time point, from a patient treated with ibrutinib. This receptor carries the CDR3 CASSHGQGVWSYEQYF. The sequenced DNA: TGTGCCAGCAGCCACGGACAGGGGGTTTGGTCCTACGAGCAGTACTTC.